This is a list of T cell receptor beta chains from one sample in a study of PD-L1 blockade in urothelial cancer. Using immunoSEQ multiplex PCR, the repertoire was profiled, and TCRdb retains in-frame clones only, with some absent. Here the sample spans about 39,000 clones, roughly 90% being singletons. The source material was PBMCs, sampled around atezolizumab (anti-PD-L1) treatment. These receptors originate from a woman in her fifties or sixties with urothelial cancer. Each CDR3 is given with its conserved first and last residue. Fields, in order: J gene, clone size, V gene, D gene, CDR3 protein, CDR3 DNA. D genes are given only for firm matches. The size field is filled for only some rows; it gives once, few, many or a size class.

J gene: TRBJ2-2; clone size: -; V gene: TRBV9; D gene: -; CDR3 protein: CASSVALLATGELFF; CDR3 DNA: TGTGCCAGCAGCGTAGCTCTCTTAGCGACTGGGGAGCTGTTTTTT
J gene: TRBJ1-1; clone size: -; V gene: TRBV5-5; D gene: -; CDR3 protein: CASSLHGGTEAFF; CDR3 DNA: TGTGCCAGCAGCCTACATGGGGGGACTGAAGCTTTCTTT
J gene: TRBJ2-1; clone size: -; V gene: TRBV7-2; D gene: TRBD1; CDR3 protein: CASSLAWTGYNEQFF; CDR3 DNA: TGTGCCAGCAGCTTAGCCTGGACAGGCTACAATGAGCAGTTCTTC
J gene: TRBJ2-7; clone size: -; V gene: TRBV6-1; D gene: TRBD1; CDR3 protein: CASSEGRVGTGYEQYF; CDR3 DNA: TGTGCCAGCAGTGAAGGTCGGGTGGGGACAGGTTACGAGCAGTACTTC
J gene: TRBJ2-1; clone size: -; V gene: TRBV4-2; D gene: -; CDR3 protein: CASSQTGSFYNEQFF; CDR3 DNA: TGTGCCAGCAGCCAAACCGGGAGTTTCTACAATGAGCAGTTCTTC
J gene: TRBJ2-2; clone size: -; V gene: TRBV7-3; D gene: TRBD1; CDR3 protein: CASSPTRGQGIAGELFF; CDR3 DNA: TGTGCCAGCAGCCCTACGAGGGGACAGGGTATCGCCGGGGAGCTGTTTTTT
J gene: TRBJ2-3; clone size: -; V gene: TRBV30; D gene: TRBD2; CDR3 protein: CAWSVTSGLLNTQYF; CDR3 DNA: TGTGCCTGGAGTGTCACTAGCGGGTTATTAAATACGCAGTATTTT
J gene: TRBJ2-2; clone size: once; V gene: TRBV9; D gene: -; CDR3 protein: CASSVIGANTGELFF; CDR3 DNA: TGTGCCAGCAGCGTCATCGGAGCGAACACCGGGGAGCTGTTTTTT
J gene: TRBJ2-7; clone size: -; V gene: TRBV7-9; D gene: TRBD2; CDR3 protein: CASSFLAGGPSEQYF; CDR3 DNA: TGTGCCAGCAGCTTCTTAGCGGGAGGGCCCTCCGAGCAGTACTTC
J gene: TRBJ1-1; clone size: -; V gene: TRBV21-1; D gene: -; CDR3 protein: CASSKEDRKETNTEAFF; CDR3 DNA: TGTGCCAGCAGCAAAGAGGACAGAAAGGAAACAAACACTGAAGCTTTCTTT
J gene: TRBJ2-5; clone size: -; V gene: TRBV18; D gene: TRBD1; CDR3 protein: CASSPAGTVRRETQYF; CDR3 DNA: TGTGCCAGCTCACCAGCCGGGACAGTCCGTCGGGAGACCCAGTACTTC
J gene: TRBJ2-7; clone size: -; V gene: TRBV5-6; D gene: TRBD2; CDR3 protein: CASSLIVLAGGYEQYF; CDR3 DNA: TGTGCCAGCAGCTTGATTGTACTAGCGGGAGGCTACGAGCAGTACTTC
J gene: TRBJ2-7; clone size: -; V gene: TRBV11-2; D gene: TRBD1; CDR3 protein: CASSVQGNTYEQYF; CDR3 DNA: TGTGCCAGCAGCGTACAGGGGAACACCTACGAGCAGTACTTC
J gene: TRBJ2-5; clone size: -; V gene: TRBV18; D gene: -; CDR3 protein: CASSPVQETQYF; CDR3 DNA: TGTGCCAGCTCCCCCGTCCAGGAGACCCAGTACTTC
J gene: TRBJ1-5; clone size: -; V gene: TRBV2; D gene: -; CDR3 protein: CASSPGTRNQPQHF; CDR3 DNA: TGTGCCAGCAGTCCCGGGACACGTAATCAGCCCCAGCATTTT
J gene: TRBJ2-1; clone size: -; V gene: TRBV4-1; D gene: TRBD1; CDR3 protein: CASSQGRIRGTGSTEQFF; CDR3 DNA: TGCGCCAGCAGCCAAGGACGAATAAGGGGGACAGGGAGCACTGAGCAGTTCTTC
J gene: TRBJ2-3; clone size: -; V gene: TRBV28; D gene: TRBD1; CDR3 protein: CASSSPGQRTDTQYF; CDR3 DNA: TGTGCCAGCAGTTCCCCGGGACAGCGGACAGATACGCAGTATTTT
J gene: TRBJ1-2; clone size: -; V gene: TRBV7-6; D gene: TRBD1; CDR3 protein: CASSLRTGGQGGYTF; CDR3 DNA: TGTGCCAGCAGCTTGAGGACAGGGGGACAAGGTGGCTACACCTTC
J gene: TRBJ2-4; clone size: -; V gene: TRBV28; D gene: TRBD1; CDR3 protein: CASSPHRTGRGNIQYF; CDR3 DNA: TGTGCCAGCAGTCCCCACCGGACAGGGAGAGGAAACATTCAGTACTTC
J gene: TRBJ2-1; clone size: -; V gene: TRBV2; D gene: TRBD2; CDR3 protein: CAGSGHFSSGSYNEQFF; CDR3 DNA: TGTGCCGGCTCGGGACACTTTTCTAGCGGGAGTTACAATGAGCAGTTCTTC
J gene: TRBJ2-3; clone size: -; V gene: TRBV5-1; D gene: TRBD2; CDR3 protein: CASSLGGTSKYF; CDR3 DNA: TGCGCCAGCAGCTTGGGGGGGACTAGCAAGTATTTT
J gene: TRBJ2-1; clone size: -; V gene: TRBV9; D gene: TRBD2; CDR3 protein: CASSASGGRAINEQFF; CDR3 DNA: TGTGCCAGCAGCGCTAGCGGCGGGAGGGCCATAAATGAGCAGTTCTTC
J gene: TRBJ2-7; clone size: -; V gene: TRBV4-1; D gene: -; CDR3 protein: CASSQATTKDYEQYF; CDR3 DNA: TGCGCCAGCAGCCAAGCCACTACAAAAGACTACGAGCAGTACTTC
J gene: TRBJ1-5; clone size: -; V gene: TRBV28; D gene: -; CDR3 protein: CASSLDPADSNQPQHF; CDR3 DNA: TGTGCCAGCAGTTTAGACCCAGCGGATAGCAATCAGCCCCAGCATTTT
J gene: TRBJ1-2; clone size: -; V gene: TRBV28; D gene: -; CDR3 protein: CASSPGLPFYGYTF; CDR3 DNA: TGTGCCAGCAGCCCAGGACTACCATTCTATGGCTACACCTTC
J gene: TRBJ2-1; clone size: -; V gene: TRBV27; D gene: TRBD2; CDR3 protein: CASNPRTSGRNEQFF; CDR3 DNA: TGTGCCAGCAATCCCCGGACTAGCGGGAGAAATGAGCAGTTCTTC
J gene: TRBJ2-7; clone size: -; V gene: TRBV4-2; D gene: TRBD1; CDR3 protein: CASGTGAGVSYEQYF; CDR3 DNA: TGTGCCAGCGGCACAGGGGCGGGTGTCTCCTACGAGCAGTACTTC
J gene: TRBJ1-1; clone size: few; V gene: TRBV5-1; D gene: -; CDR3 protein: CASSLDSKTEAFF; CDR3 DNA: TGCGCCAGCAGCTTGGACTCGAAGACTGAAGCTTTCTTT
J gene: TRBJ1-2; clone size: -; V gene: TRBV9; D gene: TRBD1; CDR3 protein: CASSVALGTGAEPHGYTF; CDR3 DNA: TGTGCCAGCAGCGTAGCCCTTGGGACAGGGGCCGAACCCCACGGCTACACCTTC
J gene: TRBJ2-7; clone size: -; V gene: TRBV5-1; D gene: TRBD2; CDR3 protein: CASSLSLVAGEGEQYF; CDR3 DNA: TGCGCCAGCAGCTTGTCCTTAGTAGCGGGAGAGGGCGAGCAGTACTTC
J gene: TRBJ2-3; clone size: -; V gene: TRBV4-2; D gene: -; CDR3 protein: CASSQDGQARDTQYF; CDR3 DNA: TGTGCCAGCAGCCAAGACGGACAAGCTAGAGATACGCAGTATTTT
J gene: TRBJ1-1; clone size: -; V gene: TRBV5-1; D gene: -; CDR3 protein: CASSFQGTEAFF; CDR3 DNA: TGCGCCAGCAGCTTTCAGGGAACTGAAGCTTTCTTT
J gene: TRBJ1-3; clone size: -; V gene: TRBV19; D gene: -; CDR3 protein: CACGKPGNTIYF; CDR3 DNA: TGTGCCTGCGGGAAGCCTGGAAACACCATATATTTT
J gene: TRBJ1-4; clone size: -; V gene: TRBV7-8; D gene: TRBD1; CDR3 protein: CASSLAGTGNEKLFF; CDR3 DNA: TGTGCCAGCAGCTTAGCCGGGACAGGGAATGAAAAACTGTTTTTT
J gene: TRBJ1-1; clone size: -; V gene: TRBV10-2; D gene: TRBD1; CDR3 protein: CASTETGGYTEAFF; CDR3 DNA: TGCGCCAGCACCGAGACAGGGGGCTACACTGAAGCTTTCTTT
J gene: TRBJ2-7; clone size: -; V gene: TRBV5-1; D gene: TRBD1; CDR3 protein: CASSLLVGQSYEQYF; CDR3 DNA: TGCGCCAGCAGCTTGTTGGTGGGACAGAGCTACGAGCAGTACTTC
J gene: TRBJ1-2; clone size: -; V gene: TRBV5-8; D gene: -; CDR3 protein: CASSLEGIYGYTF; CDR3 DNA: TGTGCCAGCAGCTTGGAGGGGATATATGGCTACACCTTC
J gene: TRBJ2-3; clone size: -; V gene: TRBV1; D gene: -; CDR3 protein: CTRNLAPEAPDTQYF; CDR3 DNA: TGCACCAGAAACCTAGCTCCCGAAGCCCCAGATACGCAGTATTTT
J gene: TRBJ2-1; clone size: -; V gene: TRBV10-3; D gene: TRBD2; CDR3 protein: CAISDLKLAEKANEQFF; CDR3 DNA: TGTGCCATCAGTGACCTTAAACTAGCGGAAAAGGCCAATGAGCAGTTCTTC
J gene: TRBJ2-1; clone size: -; V gene: TRBV5-1; D gene: TRBD2; CDR3 protein: CASSLGDPGGPLGVF; CDR3 DNA: TGCGCCAGCAGCTTGGGAGACCCGGGAGGGCCACTAGGAGTCTTC
J gene: TRBJ2-1; clone size: -; V gene: TRBV6-4; D gene: TRBD2; CDR3 protein: CASSEETSGNNEQFF; CDR3 DNA: TGTGCCAGCAGTGAAGAGACTAGCGGAAACAATGAGCAGTTCTTC
J gene: TRBJ1-2; clone size: -; V gene: TRBV7-2; D gene: -; CDR3 protein: CASSPTTDYGYTF; CDR3 DNA: TGTGCCAGCAGCCCTACGACAGACTATGGCTACACCTTC
J gene: TRBJ2-7; clone size: -; V gene: TRBV5-6; D gene: TRBD1; CDR3 protein: CASSGDRDSEQYF; CDR3 DNA: TGTGCCAGCAGCGGGGACAGGGACAGCGAGCAGTACTTC
J gene: TRBJ1-1; clone size: -; V gene: TRBV18; D gene: -; CDR3 protein: CASSPEGNTEAFF; CDR3 DNA: TGTGCCAGCTCACCCGAGGGAAACACTGAAGCTTTCTTT
J gene: TRBJ1-1; clone size: -; V gene: TRBV7-2; D gene: TRBD1; CDR3 protein: CASSLSRTGGSVNTEAFF; CDR3 DNA: TGTGCCAGCAGCCTTTCAAGGACAGGGGGTTCGGTGAACACTGAAGCTTTCTTT
J gene: TRBJ2-1; clone size: -; V gene: TRBV18; D gene: -; CDR3 protein: CASSPLQRSSYNEQFF; CDR3 DNA: TGTGCCAGCTCACCTCTCCAGCGCAGCTCCTACAATGAGCAGTTCTTC
J gene: TRBJ1-1; clone size: -; V gene: TRBV5-5; D gene: -; CDR3 protein: CASSPEWGVLNTEAFF; CDR3 DNA: TGTGCCAGCAGCCCCGAGTGGGGGGTATTGAACACTGAAGCTTTCTTT
J gene: TRBJ1-2; clone size: -; V gene: TRBV5-8; D gene: -; CDR3 protein: CASSLDSRYGYTF; CDR3 DNA: TGTGCCAGCAGCTTGGACAGCAGATATGGCTACACCTTC
J gene: TRBJ1-4; clone size: -; V gene: TRBV7-9; D gene: TRBD1; CDR3 protein: CASSLNTGGNEKLFF; CDR3 DNA: TGTGCCAGCAGCCTAAATACAGGGGGAAATGAAAAACTGTTTTTT
J gene: TRBJ2-1; clone size: -; V gene: TRBV28; D gene: TRBD2; CDR3 protein: CASSPGTSGIDEQFF; CDR3 DNA: TGTGCCAGCAGTCCGGGGACTAGCGGGATAGATGAGCAGTTCTTC
J gene: TRBJ1-2; clone size: few; V gene: TRBV18; D gene: -; CDR3 protein: CASSPDSYGYTF; CDR3 DNA: TGTGCCAGCTCACCCGACAGCTATGGCTACACCTTC
J gene: TRBJ1-5; clone size: -; V gene: TRBV18; D gene: TRBD1; CDR3 protein: CASSQGEVQPQHF; CDR3 DNA: TGTGCCAGCTCCCAGGGGGAGGTGCAGCCCCAGCATTTT
J gene: TRBJ1-2; clone size: -; V gene: TRBV28; D gene: TRBD1; CDR3 protein: CANRDRANYGYTF; CDR3 DNA: TGTGCCAACCGGGACAGGGCTAACTATGGCTACACCTTC
J gene: TRBJ2-1; clone size: -; V gene: TRBV5-1; D gene: TRBD2; CDR3 protein: CASSLDARGGSNEQFF; CDR3 DNA: TGCGCCAGCAGCTTGGATGCGCGGGGGGGCTCCAATGAGCAGTTCTTC
J gene: TRBJ2-7; clone size: -; V gene: TRBV4-2; D gene: -; CDR3 protein: CASSQGSAGPSYEQYF; CDR3 DNA: TGTGCCAGCAGCCAAGGGTCTGCAGGGCCATCCTACGAGCAGTACTTC
J gene: TRBJ1-2; clone size: -; V gene: TRBV2; D gene: -; CDR3 protein: CASRQGSYGYTF; CDR3 DNA: TGTGCCAGCAGACAGGGCAGCTATGGCTACACCTTC
J gene: TRBJ2-3; clone size: -; V gene: TRBV7-2; D gene: -; CDR3 protein: CASSLDFGVTDTQYF; CDR3 DNA: TGTGCCAGCAGCTTAGACTTCGGGGTCACAGATACGCAGTATTTT